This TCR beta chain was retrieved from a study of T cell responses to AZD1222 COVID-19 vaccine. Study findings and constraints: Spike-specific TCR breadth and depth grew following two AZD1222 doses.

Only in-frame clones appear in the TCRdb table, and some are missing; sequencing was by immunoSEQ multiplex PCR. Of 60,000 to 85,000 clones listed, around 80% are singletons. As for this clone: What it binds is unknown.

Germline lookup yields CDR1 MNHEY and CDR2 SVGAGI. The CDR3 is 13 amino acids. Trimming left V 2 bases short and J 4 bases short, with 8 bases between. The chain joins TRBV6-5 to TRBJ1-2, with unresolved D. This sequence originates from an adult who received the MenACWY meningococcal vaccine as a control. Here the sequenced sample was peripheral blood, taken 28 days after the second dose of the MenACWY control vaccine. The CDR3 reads CASSYKGSYGYTF. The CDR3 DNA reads TGTGCCAGCAGTTACAAGGGAAGCTATGGCTACACCTTC.